Given below is one T cell receptor beta chain in context. Antigen: not known. The study sampled nominally healthy donors, though unrecorded immune exposures were likely. Researchers ran the PCR with 60 Vbeta and 13 Jbeta primers. Here immunoSEQ multiplex PCR was the method, and the copy in TCRdb shows in-frame clones only, minus some. The sample totals 150,000 to 200,000 clones. The data belong to a study of cytomegalovirus exposure and HLA in healthy donors. Notes on the study in general: Per a prior analysis, the majority of TCR beta V segments were productive roughly 90% or roughly 30% of the time. Listed as cytomegalovirus-associated were 150 to 200 TCR beta chains. Presence/absence analyses supposed approximately even sequencing depth among donors.

The CDR3 contains 12 residues. The germline gives CDR1 MNHNS, CDR2 SASEGT. V lost 5 bases, J lost 3 bases, and 8 bases lay in between. Sequencing was performed on PBMCs. This TCR came from a woman under 30 in good health and CMV-seropositive. The genes are TRBV6-1 and TRBJ2-7, with TRBD1 as a possible D gene (5 bases). CDR3 sequence: CASSSGIYEQYF. As DNA, the CDR3 is TGTGCCAGCAGTTCAGGGATCTACGAGCAGTACTTC.